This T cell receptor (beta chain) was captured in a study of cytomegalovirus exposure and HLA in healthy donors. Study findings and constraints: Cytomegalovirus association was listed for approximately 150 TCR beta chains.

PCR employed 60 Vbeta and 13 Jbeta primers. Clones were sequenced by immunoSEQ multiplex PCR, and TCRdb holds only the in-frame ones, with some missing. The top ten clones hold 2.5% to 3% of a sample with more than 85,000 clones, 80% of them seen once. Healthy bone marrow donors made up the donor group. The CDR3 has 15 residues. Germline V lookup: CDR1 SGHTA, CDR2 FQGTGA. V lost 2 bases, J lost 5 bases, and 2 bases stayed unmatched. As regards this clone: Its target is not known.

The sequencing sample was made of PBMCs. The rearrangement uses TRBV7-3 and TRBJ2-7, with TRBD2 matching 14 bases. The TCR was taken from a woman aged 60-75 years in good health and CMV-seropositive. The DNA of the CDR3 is TGTGCCAGCAGCTTATCGGGACTAGCGGGAGACGAGCAGTACTTC. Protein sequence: CASSLSGLAGDEQYF. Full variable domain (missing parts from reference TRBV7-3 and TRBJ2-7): GAGVSQTPSNKVTEKGKYVELRCDPISGHTALYWYRQSLGQGPEFLIYFQGTGAADDSGLPNDRFFAVRPEGSVSTLKIQRTERGDSAVYLCASSLSGLAGDEQYFGPGTRLTVT.